The rows below give T cell receptor beta chains drawn from one sample of a study of T cells after yellow fever vaccination. TCRdb re-called the 5' RACE reads with MiXCR, one entry per CDR3 protein. This table holds 300,000 to 400,000 distinct CDR3 sequences, under 5% found once. This specimen was PBMCs, taken 5 days after the yellow fever booster vaccination. These receptors all stem from a man younger than 30 who received the YFV17D yellow fever vaccine. The CDR3 runs from the conserved cysteine through the conserved F or W. Each record gives: D gene, clone size, J gene, V gene, CDR3 DNA, CDR3 protein. A D gene is named only where the DNA matches it firmly. Rows give clone size only sometimes, using once, few, many, or a class for an expanded clone.

D: .
size: .
J: TRBJ2-3
V: TRBV7-6
DNA: TGTGCCAGCCGACCGTACAACAGGGACTCTAGCACAGATACGCAGTATTTT
CDR3: CASRPYNRDSSTDTQYF

D: .
size: .
J: TRBJ2-7
V: TRBV7-2
DNA: TGTGCCAGCAGACCGCCAGGATACGAGCAGTACTTC
CDR3: CASRPPGYEQYF

D: .
size: few
J: TRBJ2-3
V: TRBV11-2
DNA: TGTGCCAGCAGCTCGGGGACTTCTGGTGCGGATACGCAGTATTTT
CDR3: CASSSGTSGADTQYF

D: TRBD1
size: .
J: TRBJ2-4
V: TRBV11-2
DNA: TGTGCCAGCAGCACCGACAGGGGTCACATTCAGTACTTC
CDR3: CASSTDRGHIQYF

D: .
size: few
J: TRBJ2-2
V: TRBV19
DNA: TGTGCCAGTAGTATCGGAGTAGGGGTGGGTGGTACCACCGGGGAGCTGTTTTTT
CDR3: CASSIGVGVGGTTGELFF

D: .
size: many
J: TRBJ2-1
V: TRBV5-5
DNA: TGTGCCAGCAGCTTGCGGCCGCAGCAGTTCTTC
CDR3: CASSLRPQQFF

D: .
size: many
J: TRBJ2-7
V: TRBV5-1
DNA: TGCGCCAGCAGCGCCGGACAAGTCCCCGAGCAGTACTTC
CDR3: CASSAGQVPEQYF

D: .
size: .
J: TRBJ2-7
V: TRBV7-2
DNA: TGTGCCAGCAGCCAGCTCTACGAGCAGTACTTC
CDR3: CASSQLYEQYF

D: .
size: few
J: TRBJ2-3
V: TRBV2
DNA: TGTGCCAGCAGTGAGACAGGACTAGTTGCAGATACGCAGTATTTT
CDR3: CASSETGLVADTQYF

D: TRBD2
size: many
J: TRBJ2-1
V: TRBV5-1
DNA: TGCGCCAGCAGCTTGGGGACTAGCGCCACCTACAATGAGCAGTTCTTC
CDR3: CASSLGTSATYNEQFF

D: .
size: .
J: TRBJ2-5
V: TRBV12-3/TRBV12-4
DNA: TGTGCCAGCCACCCCACGCCCCCCGAGACCCAGTACTTC
CDR3: CASHPTPPETQYF

D: .
size: .
J: TRBJ2-7
V: TRBV5-1
DNA: TGCGCCAGCAGAGACAGGACCGCTTACTACGAGCAGTACTTC
CDR3: CASRDRTAYYEQYF

D: .
size: many
J: TRBJ2-3
V: TRBV5-1
DNA: TGCGCCAGCAGTTATTGGGGTTCAGATACGCAGTATTTT
CDR3: CASSYWGSDTQYF

D: .
size: .
J: TRBJ1-5
V: TRBV6-5
DNA: TGTGCCAGCAGCACGGACAGACAGCTTCAGCCCCAGCATTTT
CDR3: CASSTDRQLQPQHF

D: .
size: many
J: TRBJ2-2
V: TRBV7-9
DNA: TGTGCCAGCAGCTTCCTACTTGCTGGAGGGGAGCTGTTTTTT
CDR3: CASSFLLAGGELFF

D: .
size: few
J: TRBJ1-2
V: TRBV29-1
DNA: TGCAGCGTTGCCGGCATCTCGGAAGGTAACTATGGCTACACCTTC
CDR3: CSVAGISEGNYGYTF

D: .
size: .
J: TRBJ1-5
V: TRBV28
DNA: TGTGCCAGCGAACAGGGAGTACGACAGCCCCAGCATTTT
CDR3: CASEQGVRQPQHF

D: TRBD1
size: many
J: TRBJ2-5
V: TRBV11-2
DNA: TGTGCCAGCAGCACAGGGGTAGGCGGGGAGACCCAGTACTTC
CDR3: CASSTGVGGETQYF

D: TRBD1
size: many
J: TRBJ2-1
V: TRBV18
DNA: TGTGCCAGCTCGCTACAGGGGAGCTCCTACAATGAGCAGTTCTTC
CDR3: CASSLQGSSYNEQFF

D: .
size: .
J: TRBJ1-2
V: TRBV11-2
DNA: TGTGCCAGCAGTCCTACCGGGATTTTCACACATGGCTACACCTTC
CDR3: CASSPTGIFTHGYTF

D: .
size: .
J: TRBJ1-2
V: TRBV3-1
DNA: TGTGCCAGCAGCCAAGATGAGGGGGGTAACTATGGCTACACCTTC
CDR3: CASSQDEGGNYGYTF

D: TRBD1
size: few
J: TRBJ1-2
V: TRBV7-9
DNA: TGTGCCAGCAGCTCCAACCGGGACAGGGGGCCCAGCCGCTATGGCTACACCTTC
CDR3: CASSSNRDRGPSRYGYTF

D: .
size: .
J: TRBJ1-2
V: TRBV5-6
DNA: TGTGCCAGCAGCTTGGGGACAGTAGACTATGGCTACACCTTC
CDR3: CASSLGTVDYGYTF

D: TRBD2
size: few
J: TRBJ2-3
V: TRBV6-5
DNA: TGTGCCAGCAGTTACTCCCTAGCGGGGGGGCAGTCAGATACGCAGTATTTT
CDR3: CASSYSLAGGQSDTQYF

D: .
size: many
J: TRBJ1-1
V: TRBV7-9
DNA: TGTGCCAGCAGCCTACGGGCCCTGAACACTGAAGCTTTCTTT
CDR3: CASSLRALNTEAFF

D: .
size: few
J: TRBJ1-2
V: TRBV12-3/TRBV12-4
DNA: TGTGCCAGCACCTTAGGACAAGTTGGCTACACCTTC
CDR3: CASTLGQVGYTF

D: .
size: .
J: TRBJ2-2
V: TRBV6-2/TRBV6-3
DNA: TGTGCCAGCAACGTAAAGCCCTATGGAACCGGAACAGGGATCACCGGGGAGCTGTTTTTT
CDR3: CASNVKPYGTGTGITGELFF

D: .
size: many
J: TRBJ2-2
V: TRBV5-1
DNA: TGCGCCAGCAGCTTAGGGGGAACGAACACCGGGGAGCTGTTTTTT
CDR3: CASSLGGTNTGELFF

D: TRBD2
size: .
J: TRBJ2-1
V: TRBV10-1
DNA: TGCGCCAGCAGTGCCCTAGCGGGGGGGACCTACAATGAGCAGTTCTTC
CDR3: CASSALAGGTYNEQFF

D: .
size: few
J: TRBJ2-3
V: TRBV12-3/TRBV12-4
DNA: TGTGCCAGCAGTAGCCGGGACACTTACACAGATACGCAGTATTTT
CDR3: CASSSRDTYTDTQYF

D: TRBD2
size: many
J: TRBJ2-7
V: TRBV28
DNA: TGTGCCAGCAGTTTATTAAGACTAGCGGGGGCAACCCTCGAGCAGTACTTC
CDR3: CASSLLRLAGATLEQYF

D: .
size: many
J: TRBJ2-4
V: TRBV12-3/TRBV12-4
DNA: TGTGCCAGCAGTAAGACAGGGGAGGGAAACATTCAGTACTTC
CDR3: CASSKTGEGNIQYF

D: TRBD1
size: .
J: TRBJ2-3
V: TRBV2
DNA: TGTGCCAGGTTGCCGGGACAGGGATCCACAGATACGCAGTATTTT
CDR3: CARLPGQGSTDTQYF

D: .
size: many
J: TRBJ2-5
V: TRBV2
DNA: TGTGCCAGCAGGGGAGACCAAGAGACCCAGTACTTC
CDR3: CASRGDQETQYF

D: .
size: .
J: TRBJ1-1
V: TRBV5-4
DNA: TGTGCCAGCAGCCTTGCCAAGACTGGGAACACTGAAGCTTTCTTT
CDR3: CASSLAKTGNTEAFF

D: .
size: many
J: TRBJ2-6
V: TRBV7-2
DNA: TGTGCCAGCAGCCGTCCAGACTCTGGGGCCAACGTCCTGACTTTC
CDR3: CASSRPDSGANVLTF

D: TRBD2
size: few
J: TRBJ2-5
V: TRBV25-1
DNA: TGTGCCAGCAGTGAAGGTGGGACTAGCGGGGGGGCTGGAGAGACCCAGTACTTC
CDR3: CASSEGGTSGGAGETQYF

D: .
size: few
J: TRBJ1-1
V: TRBV12-5
DNA: TGTGCTAGTGGTTTGGGGTACGGGAACACTGAAGCTTTCTTT
CDR3: CASGLGYGNTEAFF

D: .
size: .
J: TRBJ2-1
V: TRBV4-2
DNA: TGTGCCAGCAGCCAAGATCAATCGAGCAGCCGAGAGCAGTTCTTC
CDR3: CASSQDQSSSREQFF

D: TRBD2
size: few
J: TRBJ2-1
V: TRBV7-9
DNA: TGTGCCAGCAGCTCGACGGGACTAGCGGGCCCGAATAAGGGCAATGAGCAGTTCTTC
CDR3: CASSSTGLAGPNKGNEQFF

D: .
size: .
J: TRBJ2-3
V: TRBV5-1
DNA: TGCGCCAGCAGCTTGTATGGGGCGCGTGATACGCAGTATTTT
CDR3: CASSLYGARDTQYF

D: .
size: few
J: TRBJ1-5
V: TRBV5-1
DNA: TGCGCCAGCAGCTTGGCGGGGGAAGGCAATCAGCCCCAGCATTTT
CDR3: CASSLAGEGNQPQHF

D: .
size: .
J: TRBJ1-1
V: TRBV7-6
DNA: TGTGCCAGCAGCTTAGCGGGGGGAGGGGAAGCTTTCTTT
CDR3: CASSLAGGGEAFF